The entry that follows covers one T cell receptor beta chain sequence. The protocol was immunoSEQ multiplex PCR, while the TCRdb copy is restricted to in-frame clones and leaves out a portion. The sample includes roughly 130,000 clones, 75% to 95% seen only once; the top ten take just over 8.5%. This sample is drawn from a study of control samples from healthy donors and cancer patients. V lost 2 bases, J lost 3 bases, and 4 bases lay in between. CDR3 length: 12 amino acids. This TCR came from a man between 18 and 29 years old in good health. What was sequenced was blood. The chain is built from TRBV12-3 or TRBV12-4 and TRBJ1-2; D is unclear. The CDR3 DNA is TGTGCCAGCAGTTTATCGGACTATGGCTACACCTTC. It encodes CASSLSDYGYTF.